This T cell receptor beta chain was captured in a study of human T cells and chemical hapten exposure. Whole-study findings and limits: Versus controls, expanded TCRs had significantly more large CDR3 similarity clusters.

About this clonotype itself: The antigen remains unidentified.

Indicated time point: patch test 2, 6 weeks after DPC sensitization. Treatment defined: therapeutic diphenylcyclopropenone sensitization with weekly scalp DPC. The study enrolled 18 to 70-year-old alopecia patients suitable for DPC. The V gene's germline CDR1 is MNHEY and CDR2 SMNVEV (reference sequence). The CDR3 runs 16 residues. Trimming shortened V by 2 bases and J by 1 base, and 11 bases separated the two germline ends. TCRdb processed the RACE reads anew with MiXCR; each CDR3 protein has one entry. The sample has approximately 95,000 distinct CDR3 sequences, roughly 11% seen once. The V gene is TRBV27, the J gene TRBJ2-2, with D possibly TRBD1 on 6 matching bases. Sequenced material: whole blood, taken in connection with sensitization to the hapten diphenylcyclopropenone (DPC). The sequence came from a woman between 35 and 50 years old with alopecia areata. Some clones in this sample may be carry-over from other donors' samples. CDR3 residues: CASSLVWGRNTGELFF. CDR3 nucleotides: TGTGCCAGCAGTTTAGTCTGGGGGCGGAACACCGGGGAGCTGTTTTTT.